The rows below give T cell receptor beta chains drawn from one sample of a study of T-cell reconstitution after alpha-beta-depleted transplantation in children. One entry per CDR3 protein, called by TCRdb with MiXCR from the PCR reads. The table lists about 270,000 distinct CDR3 sequences, 9.9% of them singletons. Material: PBMCs from the stem cell graft donor, obtained from the stem cell graft. These receptors were collected from a human donor who donated a stem cell graft to a child with SCID. Each CDR3 is given with its conserved first and last residue. D genes are given only for firm matches. Clone size is not always given. Where it is, it says once, few, many or a class for expanded clones.

V gene,D gene,clone size,J gene,CDR3 protein,CDR3 DNA
TRBV12-3/TRBV12-4,-,many,TRBJ2-7,CASSLGPKSYEQYF,TGTGCCAGCAGCCTAGGTCCCAAGTCCTACGAGCAGTACTTC
TRBV4-1,-,-,TRBJ1-1,CASSGRTENTEAFF,TGCGCCAGCAGCGGTCGGACAGAGAACACTGAAGCTTTCTTT
TRBV7-9,-,-,TRBJ1-3,CASSLELTDSGNTIYF,TGTGCCAGCAGCTTAGAACTTACGGACTCTGGAAACACCATATATTTT
TRBV12-3/TRBV12-4,-,-,TRBJ1-2,CASASDSAYGYTF,TGTGCCAGCGCTTCGGATAGCGCCTATGGCTACACCTTC
TRBV28,TRBD1,many,TRBJ1-2,CASSLGTEVNYGYTF,TGTGCCAGCAGCCTCGGGACAGAGGTTAACTATGGCTACACCTTC
TRBV12-3/TRBV12-4,TRBD1,few,TRBJ1-2,CASSLSGTGGAGGYTF,TGTGCCAGCAGTTTATCCGGGACAGGGGGCGCGGGAGGCTACACCTTC
TRBV12-3/TRBV12-4,-,few,TRBJ2-1,CASSPRGSSYNEQFF,TGTGCCAGCAGCCCCCGTGGGAGTTCCTACAATGAGCAGTTCTTC
TRBV5-1,-,few,TRBJ1-5,CASSLDGQRNQPQHF,TGCGCCAGCAGCTTGGACGGCCAAAGGAATCAGCCCCAGCATTTT
TRBV6-1,-,-,TRBJ1-5,CASSPAVGAYQPQHF,TGTGCCAGCAGCCCCGCGGTGGGGGCGTATCAGCCCCAGCATTTT
TRBV3-1,TRBD2,many,TRBJ2-3,CASSQVSGGADTQYF,TGTGCCAGCAGCCAAGTAAGCGGGGGTGCAGATACGCAGTATTTT
TRBV5-1,-,many,TRBJ1-1,CASSSGLNTEAFF,TGTGCCAGCAGTAGCGGACTGAACACTGAAGCTTTCTTT
TRBV14,-,few,TRBJ1-4,CASSTRPAVEKLFF,TGTGCCAGCAGCACCCGGCCCGCGGTTGAAAAACTGTTTTTT
TRBV6-1,TRBD1,-,TRBJ1-4,CASSRQGSGEKLFF,TGTGCCAGCAGTCGACAGGGATCGGGTGAAAAACTGTTTTTT
TRBV6-1,TRBD1,few,TRBJ2-7,CASTNRGLNEQYF,TGTGCCAGCACGAACAGGGGGCTGAACGAGCAGTACTTC
TRBV29-1,TRBD1,few,TRBJ2-6,CSVGTGGLGANVLTF,TGCAGCGTTGGGACAGGGGGACTTGGGGCCAACGTCCTGACTTTC
TRBV12-5,-,-,TRBJ2-2,CASGLVVTANTGELFF,TGTGCTAGTGGTTTGGTAGTCACAGCGAACACCGGGGAGCTGTTTTTT
TRBV5-1,-,-,TRBJ2-3,CASSLNLADTDTQYF,TGCGCCAGCAGCTTGAATCTGGCGGACACAGATACGCAGTATTTT
TRBV6-1,-,-,TRBJ1-2,CASSEAFNYGYTF,TGTGCCAGCAGTGAGGCGTTTAACTATGGCTACACCTTC
TRBV27,-,few,TRBJ2-3,CASSPRRGASTDTQYF,TGTGCCAGCAGTCCCCGCCGGGGCGCCAGCACAGATACGCAGTATTTT
TRBV5-1,TRBD1,few,TRBJ1-2,CASGTGLAFITF,TGCGCCAGCGGGACAGGGTTGGCTTTTATAACCTTC
TRBV19,-,-,TRBJ2-1,CASREAGSSYNEQFF,TGTGCCAGTAGAGAGGCCGGCAGCTCCTACAATGAGCAGTTCTTC
TRBV27,-,-,TRBJ2-1,CASSLEQGFDEQFF,TGTGCCAGCAGTTTAGAACAGGGTTTCGATGAGCAGTTCTTC
TRBV11-2,-,-,TRBJ2-3,CASSLDAPGQDTDTQYF,TGTGCCAGCAGCTTAGACGCGCCGGGACAAGACACAGATACGCAGTATTTT
TRBV20-1,TRBD1,-,TRBJ2-5,CSASDRGVETQYF,TGCAGTGCTTCGGACAGGGGGGTGGAGACCCAGTACTTC
TRBV20-1,-,-,TRBJ2-5,CSARRLAETQYF,TGCAGTGCTAGACGTCTAGCGGAGACCCAGTACTTC
TRBV27,-,-,TRBJ2-7,CASRRDLYEQYF,TGTGCCAGCAGAAGGGATCTTTACGAGCAGTACTTC
TRBV6-1,TRBD1,-,TRBJ1-5,CASRRGTGGSGNQPQHF,TGTGCCAGCAGACGAGGGACAGGGGGCTCGGGCAATCAGCCCCAGCATTTT
TRBV3-1,TRBD2,many,TRBJ2-3,CASSQVAGVRTDTQYF,TGTGCCAGCAGCCAAGTCGCGGGGGTAAGAACAGATACGCAGTATTTT
TRBV18,-,few,TRBJ2-1,CASSPRGNNEQFF,TGTGCCAGCTCACCAAGAGGAAACAATGAGCAGTTCTTC
TRBV13,-,few,TRBJ1-1,CASSLRRQMNTEAFF,TGTGCCAGCAGCTTAAGAAGACAGATGAACACTGAAGCTTTCTTT
TRBV10-2,-,many,TRBJ2-2,CASRDPPGELFF,TGCGCCAGCAGGGACCCCCCCGGGGAGCTGTTTTTT
TRBV12-5,-,-,TRBJ1-3,CASGLVVSNILSGNTIYF,TGTGCTAGTGGTTTGGTAGTTAGCAACATTCTCTCTGGAAACACCATATATTTT
TRBV4-2,-,-,TRBJ2-7,CASSPLTGMSYEQYF,TGTGCCAGCAGCCCCCTGACAGGCATGTCCTACGAGCAGTACTTC
TRBV2,-,-,TRBJ2-2,CASNQGINTGELFF,TGTGCCAGCAACCAGGGGATCAACACCGGGGAGCTGTTTTTT
TRBV11-2,TRBD2,many,TRBJ2-3,CASSLDLPGLADLTDTQYF,TGTGCCAGCAGCTTAGATCTCCCCGGACTAGCGGATCTCACAGATACGCAGTATTTT
TRBV12-3/TRBV12-4,-,few,TRBJ2-6,CASSLKVGLSGANVLTF,TGTGCCAGCAGTTTAAAGGTCGGACTCTCTGGGGCCAACGTCCTGACTTTC
TRBV6-2/TRBV6-3,TRBD1,few,TRBJ2-2,CASIDDRGRTGELFF,TGTGCCAGCATCGACGATAGGGGGCGAACCGGGGAGCTGTTTTTT
TRBV7-3,-,few,TRBJ1-6,CASSPAGNEYSPLHF,TGTGCCAGCAGCCCTGCAGGGAACGAGTATTCACCCCTCCACTTT
TRBV12-3/TRBV12-4,TRBD2,few,TRBJ2-3,CASTDLAGGLTDTQYF,TGTGCCAGCACCGATCTAGCGGGGGGTCTTACAGATACGCAGTATTTT
TRBV7-9,-,-,TRBJ2-7,CASSLSGGIDEQYF,TGTGCCAGCAGCTTATCCGGGGGTATTGACGAGCAGTACTTC
TRBV3-1,-,-,TRBJ2-3,CASSQGAWGQDTQYF,TGTGCCAGCAGCCAGGGGGCGTGGGGGCAAGATACGCAGTATTTT
TRBV12-3/TRBV12-4,TRBD1,-,TRBJ1-2,CASSPSLTGGNGYTF,TGTGCCAGCAGTCCAAGCCTGACAGGGGGGAATGGCTACACCTTC
TRBV15,-,few,TRBJ1-5,CATSRAREGRNQPQHF,TGTGCCACCAGCAGGGCAAGGGAAGGACGCAATCAGCCCCAGCATTTT
TRBV6-1,TRBD2,-,TRBJ2-3,CASSDWLAGSTDTQYF,TGTGCCAGCAGTGATTGGCTAGCGGGGTCCACAGATACGCAGTATTTT
TRBV7-6,-,few,TRBJ2-2,CASSLDGGRIGELFF,TGTGCCAGCAGCTTAGATGGGGGCCGTATCGGGGAGCTGTTTTTT
TRBV7-9,-,-,TRBJ2-3,CASSRDHTQYF,TGTGCCAGCAGCCGTGACCATACGCAGTATTTT
TRBV20-1,-,-,TRBJ2-7,CSARDGQFLYEQYF,TGCAGTGCTAGAGATGGCCAGTTTCTATACGAGCAGTACTTC
TRBV9,-,few,TRBJ1-2,CASSVALDPDYGYTF,TGTGCCAGCAGCGTAGCCCTGGACCCGGACTATGGCTACACCTTC
TRBV25-1,TRBD1,-,TRBJ2-3,CASSQGQSTDTQYF,TGTGCCAGCAGTCAGGGACAGAGCACAGATACGCAGTATTTT
TRBV7-9,-,-,TRBJ2-3,CASSFFRGTLSDTQYF,TGTGCCAGCAGCTTCTTTCGGGGGACGTTGTCAGATACGCAGTATTTT